Sequencing of this T cell receptor beta chain was carried out in a study of blood T cell repertoires in COVID-19. Turning to the study itself: Italy, Spain and the United States were the sources of the convalescent and acute COVID-19 samples. T cells, B-cell-depleted T cells, or PBMCs provided the cDNA or gDNA that served as material.

There are 14 residues in the CDR3. V lost 4 bases, J lost 5 bases, and 7 bases stayed unmatched. Germline lookup yields CDR1 LGHDT and CDR2 YNNKEL (reference sequence). Original processing notes: By means of reference gene primer amplification, nucleated cell counts were estimated. Clones were sequenced by immunoSEQ multiplex PCR, and TCRdb holds only the in-frame ones, with some missing. The V and J calls and clone size were taken over from that table, and D and trimming were inferred from the DNA. The sample includes 93,000 or so clones, around 90% of them seen just once. The origin of this receptor is a human donor in a cohort sampled during active COVID-19. The V call is TRBV3-1 (or the pseudogene TRBV3-2), the J call TRBJ2-7, with 8 bases lining up with TRBD1. Specimen: peripheral blood. The CDR3 loop is CASSLADRANEQYF. In DNA form, the CDR3 reads TGTGCCAGCAGCCTGGCGGACAGGGCTAACGAGCAGTACTTC.